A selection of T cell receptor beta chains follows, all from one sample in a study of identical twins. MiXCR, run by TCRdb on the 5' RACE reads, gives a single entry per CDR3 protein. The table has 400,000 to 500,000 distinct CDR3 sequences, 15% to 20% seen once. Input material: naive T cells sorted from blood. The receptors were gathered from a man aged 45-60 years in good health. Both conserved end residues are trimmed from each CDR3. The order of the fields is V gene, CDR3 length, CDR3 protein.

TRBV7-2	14	ASSTGSGGPLYEQY
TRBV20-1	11	SAGTPAGYGYT
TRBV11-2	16	ASSPRPPTSGGYNEQF
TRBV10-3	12	AISEGSGNQPQH
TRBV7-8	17	ASRISALRGPSSYNEQF
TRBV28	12	ASSLWGGLNEQF
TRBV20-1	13	SARISGLDTGELF
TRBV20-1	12	SASSPSRKETQY
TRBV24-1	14	ATSDPSGPAYNEQF
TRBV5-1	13	ASSLAYKPTDTQY
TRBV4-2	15	ASSQVGLARTYNEQF